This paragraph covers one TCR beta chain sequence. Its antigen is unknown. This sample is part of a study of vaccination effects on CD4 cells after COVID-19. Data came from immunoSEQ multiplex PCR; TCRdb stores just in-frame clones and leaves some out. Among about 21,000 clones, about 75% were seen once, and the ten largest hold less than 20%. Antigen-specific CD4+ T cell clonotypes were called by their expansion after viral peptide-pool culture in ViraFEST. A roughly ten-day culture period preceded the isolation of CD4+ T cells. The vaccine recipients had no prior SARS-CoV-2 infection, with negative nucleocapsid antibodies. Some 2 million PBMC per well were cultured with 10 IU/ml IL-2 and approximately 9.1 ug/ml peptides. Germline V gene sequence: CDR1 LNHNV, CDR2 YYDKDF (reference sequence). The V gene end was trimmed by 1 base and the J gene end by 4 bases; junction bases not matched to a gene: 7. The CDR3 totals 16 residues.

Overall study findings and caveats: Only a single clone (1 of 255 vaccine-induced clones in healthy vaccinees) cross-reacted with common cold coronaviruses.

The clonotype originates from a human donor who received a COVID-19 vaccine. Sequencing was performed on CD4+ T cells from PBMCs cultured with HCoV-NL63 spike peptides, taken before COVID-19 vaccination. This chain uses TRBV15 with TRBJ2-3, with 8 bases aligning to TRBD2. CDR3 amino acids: CATSRGAGTSPDTQYF. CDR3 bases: TGTGCCACCAGCAGAGGGGCCGGGACTAGTCCAGATACGCAGTATTTT.